The rows below give T cell receptor beta chains drawn from one sample of a study of T cells in localized non-small cell lung cancer. Sequencing was performed with immunoSEQ multiplex PCR; in TCRdb, only in-frame clones are kept and a portion is missing. The sample has about 1,600 clones; roughly 27% are singletons. The source material was lung tumor tissue, sampled before any cancer treatment. The receptors were gathered from a female donor over 55 with stage II lung adenocarcinoma. Both conserved end residues are trimmed from each CDR3. The D gene is left open where the match is weak.

D	J	V	CDR3
.	TRBJ2-1	TRBV5-1	ASSLVVAANEQF
.	TRBJ1-2	TRBV30	AWSPGFSRGYT
.	TRBJ1-1	TRBV10-2	ASKKDRLNTEAF
.	TRBJ2-1	TRBV19	ASSSAGRGRYNEQF
.	TRBJ2-2	TRBV19	ASSRGGKAGYTGELF
.	TRBJ1-3	TRBV9	ASRFSGNTIY
.	TRBJ2-2	TRBV11-3	ASSLEGTQTGELF
TRBD1	TRBJ2-2	TRBV5-1	ASSLRRQGLNTGELF
TRBD1	TRBJ2-1	TRBV15	ATSSSDRNNEQF
TRBD1	TRBJ2-5	TRBV18	ASSLETGKETQY
TRBD1	TRBJ1-6	TRBV6-8	ASTEQGASYNSPLH
TRBD2	TRBJ2-1	TRBV28	ASMASGGTSYNEQF
.	TRBJ2-7	TRBV11-3	ASSSTLGYSSSYEQY
.	TRBJ2-3	TRBV6-8	ASTRQALTDTQY
TRBD2	TRBJ2-5	TRBV30	AWSPGGTHGGTQY
TRBD1	TRBJ1-4	TRBV19	ASSMDYSGTGNEKLF
.	TRBJ2-7	TRBV6-8	ASSLDMQTSYEQY
.	TRBJ1-1	TRBV6-8	ASSVGDFREAF
.	TRBJ2-3	TRBV19	ASRTGSDTQY
.	TRBJ1-1	TRBV14	ASSQDVGRGAF
.	TRBJ1-2	TRBV11-3	ASSRSPGRANYGYT
.	TRBJ1-5	TRBV7-5	ASSLDGGSQPQH
.	TRBJ1-6	TRBV9	ASSVDTVTPLH
TRBD2	TRBJ2-5	TRBV11-3	ASSLGVTSGPQETQY
TRBD1	TRBJ2-3	TRBV6-8	ASSSTGVNTDTQY
.	TRBJ1-1	TRBV9	ASSAGLNTEAF
TRBD2	TRBJ2-1	TRBV29-1	SVQREKESEQF
.	TRBJ2-7	TRBV11-3	ASSLDASSSYEQY
.	TRBJ2-1	TRBV15	ATSLGEPHNEQF
.	TRBJ1-5	TRBV15	ATSRGDTPNQPQH
.	TRBJ2-3	TRBV6-8	ASRKWKERTDTQY
TRBD1	TRBJ1-4	TRBV18	ASSPRTGTEKLF
.	TRBJ1-6	TRBV6-8	AISWTNSNSPLH
TRBD1	TRBJ2-7	TRBV10-3	AISEPTGRDEQY
TRBD2	TRBJ2-3	TRBV7-6	ASSFGLAGVTDTQY
.	TRBJ1-5	TRBV28	ASTGVGQPQH
.	TRBJ2-7	TRBV28	ASSSLRTRRPNEQY
TRBD1	TRBJ1-2	TRBV11-3	ASSRVYASTGGLTNYGYT
.	TRBJ2-3	TRBV9	ASSVDSTDTQY
TRBD1	TRBJ2-1	TRBV4-1	ASSQDGTGGYNEQF
.	TRBJ1-1	TRBV25-1	ASSQGWDTEAF
.	TRBJ1-6	TRBV7-7	ASSNRQDNSPLH
TRBD2	TRBJ2-1	TRBV18	ASSPRNPSGVYNEQF
TRBD2	TRBJ2-3	TRBV9	ASRPPSGTSTDTQY
TRBD1	TRBJ2-7	TRBV18	ASSPLNRGSFYEQY
.	TRBJ2-2	TRBV15	ATSRGGQRTGELF
.	TRBJ2-1	TRBV29-1	SVEGGPRSYNEQF
TRBD1	TRBJ2-7	TRBV18	ASSRRDSSYEQY
TRBD1	TRBJ2-1	TRBV30	AWSRTGLYNEQF
.	TRBJ1-1	TRBV30	AWTLPDGGVREAF
.	TRBJ2-2	TRBV4-1	ASSQVTATGELF
.	TRBJ2-7	TRBV19	ASSIDSGERFRASEQY
.	TRBJ1-1	TRBV18	ASSPDGNEAF
.	TRBJ1-2	TRBV6-8	ASSYGAGYGYT
.	TRBJ1-2	TRBV30	AWGSGASNYGYT
.	TRBJ1-2	TRBV29-1	SVALELNYGYT
TRBD1	TRBJ1-1	TRBV29-1	SVAGGGDTEAF